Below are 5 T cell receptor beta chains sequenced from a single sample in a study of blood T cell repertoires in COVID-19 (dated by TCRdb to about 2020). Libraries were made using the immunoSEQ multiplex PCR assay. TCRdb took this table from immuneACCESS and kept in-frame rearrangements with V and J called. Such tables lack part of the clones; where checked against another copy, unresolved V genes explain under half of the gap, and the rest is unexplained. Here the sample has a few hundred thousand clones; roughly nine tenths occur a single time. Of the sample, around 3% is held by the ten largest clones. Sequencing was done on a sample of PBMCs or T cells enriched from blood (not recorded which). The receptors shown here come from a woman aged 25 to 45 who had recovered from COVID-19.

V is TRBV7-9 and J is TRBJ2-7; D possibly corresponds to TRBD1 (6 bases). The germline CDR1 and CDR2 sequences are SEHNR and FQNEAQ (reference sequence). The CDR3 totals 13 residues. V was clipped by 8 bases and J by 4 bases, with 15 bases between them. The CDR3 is CASGTGNAYEQYF. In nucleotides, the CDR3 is TGTGCCAGCGGAACAGGGAACGCGTACGAGCAGTACTTC.

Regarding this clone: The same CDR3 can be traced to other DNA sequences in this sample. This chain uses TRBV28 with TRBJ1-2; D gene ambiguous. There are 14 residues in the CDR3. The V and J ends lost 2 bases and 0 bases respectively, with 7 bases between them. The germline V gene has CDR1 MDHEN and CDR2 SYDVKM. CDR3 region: CASSLPHSNYGYTF. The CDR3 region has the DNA TGTGCCAGCAGTTTACCCCACTCTAACTATGGCTACACCTTC.

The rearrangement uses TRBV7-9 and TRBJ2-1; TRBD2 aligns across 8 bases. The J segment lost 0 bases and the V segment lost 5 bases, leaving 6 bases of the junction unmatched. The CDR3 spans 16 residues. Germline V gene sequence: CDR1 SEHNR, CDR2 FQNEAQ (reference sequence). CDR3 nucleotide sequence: TGTGCCAGCAGCCGAACTAGCGGACGCTCCTACAATGAGCAGTTCTTC. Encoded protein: CASSRTSGRSYNEQFF.

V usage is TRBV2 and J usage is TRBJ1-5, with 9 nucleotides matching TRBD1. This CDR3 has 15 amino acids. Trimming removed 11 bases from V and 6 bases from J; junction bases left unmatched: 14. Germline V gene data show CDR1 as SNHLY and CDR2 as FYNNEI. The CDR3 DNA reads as TGTGCCGGCAAAAGTACAGGGGGCGTCGGTCAGCCCCAGCATTTT. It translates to CAGKSTGGVGQPQHF.

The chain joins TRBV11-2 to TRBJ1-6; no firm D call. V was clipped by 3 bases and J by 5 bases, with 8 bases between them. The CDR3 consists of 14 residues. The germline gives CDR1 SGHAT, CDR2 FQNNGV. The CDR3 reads CASSFVSDNSPLHF. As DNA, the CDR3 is TGTGCCAGCAGCTTTGTTTCAGATAATTCACCCCTCCACTTT.